Described below is a single T cell receptor (beta chain) sequence and its context. Germline V CDR1 and CDR2: SGHRS, YFSETQ. V lost 0 bases, J lost 0 bases, and 7 bases stayed unmatched. The CDR3 is made up of 17 amino acids. Assay used: immunoSEQ multiplex PCR; TCRdb lists only in-frame clones, some missing. The table lists 450,000 to 650,000 clones, around three quarters of them singletons. This sample is drawn from a study of shared clonotypes between healthy human individuals. J is TRBJ2-3 and V is TRBV5-1; 7 bases line up with TRBD2. The sequencing input was PBMCs. This clonotype was sampled from a woman in her 40s in good health. Some clones in this sample may be carry-over from other donors' samples. The CDR3 DNA follows: TGCGCCAGCAGCTTGGCCAAGTCGGGAGGTAGCACAGATACGCAGTATTTT. It specifies CASSLAKSGGSTDTQYF.